A single sample gave rise to the 29 T cell receptor beta chains below, sequenced in a study of T cells in women clearing cervical HPV infection. Clones were read by immunoSEQ multiplex PCR, and TCRdb kept only the in-frame ones, dropping some. This listing includes about 23,000 clones. The sequencing sample was made of blood buffy coat. These receptors came from a woman aged 18 to 75 with a cervical HPV16 infection that either progressed to CIN3+ or cleared (not recorded which).

Concerning this clone: The sequenced fragment ends 3 residues before the CDR3 boundary, so the rest is inferred from the germline J gene. V usage is TRBV5-1 and J usage is TRBJ2-5; D perhaps matches TRBD1 (6 bases). This CDR3 contains 15 residues. Trimming removed 0 bases at V and 4 bases at J, with 13 bases between. Germline CDR1 and CDR2: SGHRS and YFSETQ. The CDR3 sequence: CASSLATGWGETQYF. Partial CDR3 DNA: TGCGCCAGCAGCTTGGCGACAGGCTGGGGAGAGACC.

About this clone: The CDR3 extends 3 residues past the end of the read, so its final part is completed from the germline J gene. This chain uses TRBV7-9 with TRBJ2-3; D ambiguous. Between the trimmed V and J ends, which lost 4 bases and 2 bases, there was a span of 10 bases. Germline CDR1 reads SEHNR; CDR2 reads FQNEAQ (reference sequence). The length of the CDR3 is 14 residues. The CDR3 loop reads CASSSQETTDTQYF. The part of the CDR3 DNA that was read is TGTGCCAGCAGCTCCCAGGAAACCACAGATACG. Filled out from reference TRBV7-9 and TRBJ2-3, the complete variable domain reads DTGVSQNPRHKITKRGQNVTFRCDPISEHNRLYWYRQTLGQGPEFLTYFQNEAQLEKSRLLSDRFSAERPKGSFSTLEIQRTEQGDSAMYLCASSSQETTDTQYFGPGTRLTVL.

Comment on this clone: The read ends 3 residues shy of where the CDR3 ends; the end is completed using the germline J gene. J is TRBJ2-2 and V is TRBV5-6; TRBD1 agrees at 7 bases. Germline V gene sequence: CDR1 SGHDT, CDR2 YYEEEE. CDR3 size: 14 residues. The CDR3 sequence: CASSWDSQNSPLFF. The sequenced CDR3 bases are TGTGCCAGCAGTTGGGACAGTCAGAATTCACCG. Looking up the rest from reference TRBV5-6 and TRBJ2-2 gives the full variable domain: DAGVTQSPTHLIKTRGQQVTLRCSPKSGHDTVSWYQQALGQGPQFIFQYYEEEERQRGNFPDRFSGHQFPNYSSELNVNALLLGDSALYLCASSWDSQNSPLFFGEGSRLTVL.

Comment on this clone: The read gets to within 3 residues of the CDR3 end, and the germline J gene fills in the rest. The chain uses TRBV6-4 and TRBJ2-7; D is perhaps TRBD1 (5 bases). CDR3 size: 15 residues. V dropped 3 bases and J dropped 0 bases, with 12 bases sitting between them. Per the germline V gene, CDR1 is MRHNA and CDR2 is SNTAGT. Partial CDR3 DNA: TGTGCCAGCAGTGAAATCGTCGACAGCTCCTACGAG. Protein sequence: CASSEIVDSSYE. Given in full, the CDR3 is CASSEIVDSSYEQYF.

With respect to this clone: Read coverage stops 3 residues before the CDR3 terminus; the germline J gene supplies the remainder. The chain is built from TRBV28 and TRBJ1-1; 9 bases line up with TRBD1. The germline CDR1 and CDR2 sequences are MDHEN and SYDVKM. The CDR3 consists of 14 residues. The V gene end was trimmed by 7 bases and the J gene end by 4 bases; junction bases not matched to a gene: 7. CDR3 region: CASIEGQGSTEAFF. Incomplete CDR3 DNA: TGTGCCAGCATCGAGGGACAGGGCAGCACTGAA.

About this clone: The read terminates 3 residues before the CDR3 end, so the remaining end is supplied by the germline J gene. V is TRBV7-8 and J is TRBJ2-2; 11 bases match TRBD2. This CDR3 region has 15 residues. J gave up 7 bases and V 5 bases, and 6 bases lay outside the gene matches. The germline CDR1 and CDR2 sequences are SGHVS and FQNEAQ. The covered CDR3 bases are TGTGCCAGCAGCCCCTTACTAGCGGGAGTCGGGGAG. This gives the protein CASSPLLAGVGE. The entire CDR3 sequence reads CASSPLLAGVGELFF.

About this clone: The read gets to within 3 residues of the CDR3 end, and the germline J gene fills in the rest. The V and J genes are TRBV7-6 and TRBJ2-4; TRBD1 aligns across 9 bases. The CDR3 loop spans 17 amino acids. Germline V gene lookup returns CDR1 SGHVS and CDR2 FNYEAQ. The CDR3 is CASSLDQTGTGLWGQYF. The sequenced part of the CDR3 DNA is TGTGCCAGCAGCTTAGACCAGACCGGGACAGGGTTGTGGGGT.

CDR3 loop: CASSAQGYEQYF. The CDR3 DNA, read in part, is TGTGCCAGCAGCGCACAGGGCTACGAG. The chain couples TRBV7-9 to TRBJ2-7, with D perhaps matching TRBD1 (6 bases). The read ends 3 residues early relative to the CDR3; the germline J gene fills the gap. The CDR3 extends over 12 amino acids. Per the germline V gene, CDR1 is SEHNR and CDR2 is FQNEAQ (reference sequence). V was cut by 5 bases and J by 3 bases, with 8 bases left in between.

Note on this clone: A junction boundary mismatches the germline segment, possibly from a read error. The read gets to within 3 residues of the CDR3 end, and the germline J gene fills in the rest. The genes are TRBV4-2 and TRBJ2-2, with D maybe TRBD1 (6 bases). This CDR3 is built from 15 residues. Germline CDR1 and CDR2: LGHNA and YNFKEQ. The CDR3 sequence is CASSPETGNTGELFF. CDR3 DNA (partial): TGCGCCAGCAGCCCGGAGACAGGGAACACCGGGGAG.

Worth noting for this clone: The read ends 3 residues early relative to the CDR3; the germline J gene fills the gap. The chain has TRBV20-1 and TRBJ2-5, with D perhaps matching TRBD1 (6 bases). The germline CDR1 and CDR2 sequences are DFQATT and SNEGSKA (reference sequence). This CDR3 has 14 amino acids. Trimming cost V 0 bases and J 1 base, with 9 bases left between them. CDR3 protein: CSARDLGAQETQYF. The sequenced part of the CDR3 DNA is TGCAGTGCTAGAGATCTGGGGGCCCAAGAGACC.

Note on this clone: Read sequence stops 3 residues before the CDR3 end, and the germline J gene provides the missing end. This chain links TRBV2 with TRBJ1-1, with TRBD1 matching 8 bases. In germline, CDR1 is SNHLY, CDR2 FYNNEI. This CDR3 contains 13 residues. CDR3 sequence: CAGWTGPPDEAFF. CDR3 DNA (partial): TGTGCCGGCTGGACAGGGCCTCCGGACGAA. The full variable domain, completed using reference TRBV2 and TRBJ1-1, is EPEVTQTPSHQVTQMGQEVILRCVPISNHLYFYWYRQILGQKVEFLVSFYNNEISEKSEIFDDQFSVERPDGSNFTLKIRSTKLEDSAMYFCAGWTGPPDEAFFGQGTRLTVV.

Details on this clone: The read is 3 residues too short to cover the CDR3 end, so that end is filled in from the germline J gene. The chain joins TRBV11-3 to TRBJ2-3; D gene ambiguous. This CDR3 has 13 amino acids. Germline CDR1 is SGHNT and CDR2 is YENEEA. Trimming removed 4 bases from V and 5 bases from J, with 10 bases in between. Incomplete CDR3 DNA: TGTGCCAGCAGCTCCGGGTTAGGAGATACG. Translation: CASSSGLGDT. The CDR3 in its entirety is CASSSGLGDTQYF.

About this clone itself: The read ends 3 residues early relative to the CDR3; the germline J gene fills the gap. The V call is TRBV6-2 or TRBV6-3, the J call TRBJ1-2; 7 nucleotides match TRBD1. Trimming at V came to 4 bases and at J to 3 bases, leaving 11 bases not matched to a gene. The V gene's germline CDR1 is MNHEY and CDR2 SVGEGT. The CDR3 spans 16 residues. This chain's CDR3 is CASSFNRGVRYYGYTF. CDR3 bases read: TGTGCCAGCAGTTTCAACAGGGGTGTGCGGTACTATGGC.

A note on this clone: With the read ending 3 residues before the CDR3 end, the germline J gene is used to fill in that end. This sequence joins TRBV29-1 and TRBJ2-1, with D unclear. The CDR3 length is 16 residues. Germline CDR1 and CDR2: SQVTM and ANQGSEA. V lost 0 bases, J lost 0 bases, and 12 bases lay in between. The part of the CDR3 DNA that was read is TGCAGCGTTGAAGATGGTGCCAGGTCCTCCTACAATGAG. This codes for CSVEDGARSSYNE. The whole CDR3 protein reads CSVEDGARSSYNEQFF.

CDR3 DNA (partial): TGTGCCAGCAGTCAACCCGGGACTCATTCCCGAAACATT. This encodes CASSQPGTHSRNI. The full CDR3 sequence reads CASSQPGTHSRNIQYF. The V gene is TRBV6-2 or TRBV6-3, the J gene TRBJ2-4; the D gene is possibly TRBD2 (6 bases). The read gets to within 3 residues of the CDR3 end, and the germline J gene fills in the rest. Germline V gene data show CDR1 as MNHEY and CDR2 as SVGEGT. The CDR3 sequence is 16 residues long. V was trimmed by 5 bases and J by 6 bases, leaving 20 bases between them.

The covered CDR3 bases are TGTGCCAGCAGCTTTAGTCTCTCCTACGAC. Its translation: CASSFSLSYD. The full-length CDR3 reads as CASSFSLSYDYTF. The chain is built from TRBV7-2 and TRBJ1-2; unclear D gene. The read ends 3 residues before the CDR3 terminus; that terminus is restored from the germline J gene. In germline, CDR1 is SGHTA, CDR2 FQGNSA. The CDR3 totals 13 residues.

The CDR3 bases that were read are TGTGCCAGCAGCTTGGCAGGGCCCCTTGGC. Protein sequence: CASSLAGPLG. The CDR3 as a whole reads CASSLAGPLGYTF. The chain links TRBV5-5 to TRBJ1-2, with D possibly being TRBD1 (5 bases). The read stops 3 residues short of the end of the CDR3; the missing end is completed from the germline J gene. Trimming left V 0 bases short and J 7 bases short, with 10 bases between. The CDR3 has 13 residues. Germline CDR1 is SGHKS and CDR2 is YYEKEE (reference sequence).

As for this clone: The read ends 3 residues shy of where the CDR3 ends; the end is completed using the germline J gene. This chain joins TRBV20-1 and TRBJ1-3; 11 positions agree with TRBD1. The CDR3 extends over 15 amino acids. V dropped 2 bases and J dropped 4; count of bases not matched to a gene: 4. Looked up from germline, CDR1 is DFQATT and CDR2 is SNEGSKA (reference sequence). The covered CDR3 bases are TGCAGTGCTAGACAGGGGACAGGGGGGGGAAACACC. This gives the protein CSARQGTGGGNT. The full CDR3 sequence reads CSARQGTGGGNTIYF.

Concerning this clone itself: The read terminates 3 residues ahead of where the CDR3 ends, so the germline J gene completes it. The rearrangement uses TRBV19 and TRBJ2-2; 9 bases line up with TRBD1. This CDR3 is 14 amino acids long. CDR1 and CDR2 (germline): LNHDA, SQIVND (reference sequence). The covered CDR3 bases are TGTGCCAGTAGTCCCTGGACAGGGGAAGAAAAG. Amino acid sequence: CASSPWTGEEK. From start to end, the CDR3 is CASSPWTGEEKLFF. The variable domain in full, completed from reference TRBV19 and TRBJ2-2, reads DGGITQSPKYLFRKEGQNVTLSCEQNLNHDAMYWYRQDPGQGLRLIYYSQIVNDFQKGDIAEGYSVSREKKESFPLTVTSAQKNPTAFYLCASSPWTGEEKLFFGEGSRLTVL.

About this clone: The read is 3 residues too short to cover the CDR3 end, so that end is filled in from the germline J gene. This rearrangement joins TRBV7-2 to TRBJ2-5; D ambiguous. The germline V gene encodes CDR1 SGHTA and CDR2 FQGNSA. The CDR3 consists of 14 residues. V gave up 5 bases and J gave up 2 bases, with 12 bases separating them. The part of the CDR3 DNA that was read is TGTGCCAGCAGCAGCCGACAAGCACAAGAGACC. It translates to CASSSRQAQET. The entire CDR3 is CASSSRQAQETQYF.

Comments on this clone: The read stops 3 residues short of the end of the CDR3; the missing end is completed from the germline J gene. The chain uses TRBV5-1 and TRBJ2-1; D is perhaps TRBD1 (6 bases). CDR1 SGHRS and CDR2 YFSETQ come from the germline V gene. CDR3 length equals 13 residues. The V end lost 0 bases, the J end lost 7 bases, and 8 bases lay between the germline ends. Incomplete CDR3 DNA: TGCGCCAGCAGCTTGGAGGGGGTAAATGAG. This translates into CASSLEGVNE. The full CDR3 is CASSLEGVNEQFF.

With respect to this clone: Coverage ceases 3 residues before the CDR3 finishes, and the germline J gene fills in the end. The genes are TRBV19 and TRBJ1-1; TRBD1 might be the D (6 bases). Germline V gene lookup returns CDR1 LNHDA and CDR2 SQIVND (reference sequence). Trimming took 1 base from V and 2 from J, leaving 8 bases between them. CDR3 length equals 14 residues. The part of the CDR3 DNA that was read is TGTGCCAGTAGTATAGGGACAGCCAACACTGAA. This sequence encodes CASSIGTANTE. The entire CDR3 protein is CASSIGTANTEAFF.

Regarding this clone: The read ends 3 residues before the CDR3 terminus; that terminus is restored from the germline J gene. The chain joins TRBV20-1 to TRBJ1-2, with D uncertain. V was shortened by 6 bases and J by 4 bases, with 15 bases between the two germline ends. Looked up from germline, CDR1 is DFQATT and CDR2 is SNEGSKA (reference sequence). This CDR3 has 13 residues. The sequenced CDR3 bases are TGCAGTGCCCCTCCCGGATGGGCCTATGGC. As protein: CSAPPGWAYG. The CDR3 in its entirety is CSAPPGWAYGYTF.

Concerning this clone itself: The CDR3 is cut off 3 residues early in the read; its end comes from the germline J gene. This chain connects TRBV7-2 to TRBJ2-3, with D maybe TRBD2 (7 bases). The CDR3 covers 15 residues. The germline V gene encodes CDR1 SGHTA and CDR2 FQGNSA. CDR3 sequence: CASSLAGGRRETQYF. The covered CDR3 bases are TGTGCCAGCAGCTTAGCGGGGGGGCGCAGAGAGACG.

About this clone: The read ends 3 residues before the CDR3 terminus; that terminus is restored from the germline J gene. Other DNA sequences of this sample code for an identical CDR3. The V gene is TRBV19, the J gene TRBJ2-2, with D perhaps matching TRBD2 (5 bases). Between the trimmed V and J ends, which lost 5 bases and 6 bases, there was a span of 7 bases. Germline-derived CDR1 and CDR2 are LNHDA and SQIVND (reference sequence). The CDR3 runs 12 residues. This chain's CDR3 is CASSAGAGELFF. The sequenced CDR3 bases are TGTGCCAGTAGTGCGGGCGCCGGGGAG.

The CDR3 loop reads CASSHPSGATDTQYF. The part of the CDR3 DNA that was read is TGTGCCAGCAGCCACCCTAGCGGGGCGACAGATACG. The rearrangement uses TRBV13 and TRBJ2-3, with 9 bases that match TRBD2. The read gets to within 3 residues of the CDR3 end, and the germline J gene fills in the rest. Germline V lookup: CDR1 PRHDT, CDR2 FYEKMQ (reference sequence). This CDR3 has 15 amino acids. Trimming took 5 bases from V and 3 from J; bases not matched to a gene: 6.

The CDR3 here is CASSMGGTGSQYF. Incomplete CDR3 DNA: TGTGCCAGTAGTATGGGGGGGACTGGGTCG. The rearrangement joins TRBV19 to TRBJ2-3; 7 bases match TRBD2. The read ends 3 residues before the CDR3 terminus; that terminus is restored from the germline J gene. This CDR3 contains 13 residues. From germline, CDR1 is LNHDA and CDR2 SQIVND (reference sequence).

Regarding this clone: The CDR3 end is not reached by the read, which stops 3 residues before it; the germline J gene fills it in. V is TRBV2 and J is TRBJ2-6; 8 nucleotides line up with TRBD1. This CDR3 is built from 16 residues. Germline trimming cut 6 bases from V and 2 bases from J; bases unmatched to any gene: 6. The germline V gene has CDR1 SNHLY and CDR2 FYNNEI. CDR3 sequence reads: CASRHRGEAGANVLTF. The DNA read from the CDR3 is TGTGCCAGCAGGCACAGGGGGGAGGCTGGGGCCAACGTC.

This clone is medium-sized (0.01 to 0.1%) by frequency. Read coverage stops 3 residues before the CDR3 terminus; the germline J gene supplies the remainder. The chain is built from TRBV20-1 and TRBJ2-3, with D unclear. CDR3 length: 14 amino acids. With 5 bases removed from V and 0 bases from J, the gap between germline ends came to 12 bases. Germline CDR1 and CDR2: DFQATT and SNEGSKA (reference sequence). The CDR3 loop reads CSARLLPSTDTQYF. CDR3 DNA, as far as it was read: TGCAGTGCTCGACTCCTCCCTAGCACAGATACG.